Listed here are 20 T cell receptor beta chains from one sample, sequenced in a study of tumor-infiltrating lymphocytes in oesophageal squamous cell carcinoma. A single record per CDR3 protein comes from TCRdb applying MiXCR to the PCR reads. This sample has some 19,000 distinct CDR3 sequences; more than 35% occur once, and the top ten carry 12%. Sequencing input: esophageal tumor tissue. The receptors originated from a male donor with esophageal squamous cell carcinoma.

This clonotype was observed many times. The chain carries TRBV28 and TRBJ2-1; TRBD2 aligns across 11 bases. V shed 6 bases, J shed 5 bases, and the junction held 21 bases outside the gene matches. The germline V gene has CDR1 MDHEN and CDR2 SYDVKM. The CDR3 is made up of 20 amino acids. The DNA for the CDR3 is TGTGCCAGCAGGCCCCCAAGGACTGGGACTAGCGGTGAGGGGCACAATGAGCAGTTCTTC. Translated: CASRPPRTGTSGEGHNEQFF. Complete variable domain (other parts from reference TRBV28 and TRBJ2-1): DVKVTQSSRYLVKRTGEKVFLECVQDMDHENMFWYRQDPGLGLRLIYFSYDVKMKEKGDIPEGYSVSREKKERFSLILESASTNQTSMYLCASRPPRTGTSGEGHNEQFFGPGTRLTVL.

As concerns this clonotype: Lacking the conserved final phenylalanine or tryptophan, this CDR3 likely reflects a read error. It is unclear where the CDR3 begins or ends on the DNA, so no DNA is shown, and the CDR3 is as TCRdb lists it. This sequence joins TRBV24-1 and TRBJ2-5; the tabulated D call, TRBD1, remains unverified against the DNA. Germline values: CDR1 KGHDR, CDR2 SFDVKD. Inclusive of both ends, the CDR3 amounts to 17 amino acids. The CDR3: CATSAGGQGAYGYTFGS.

The rearrangement links TRBV28 to TRBJ2-5, with D unclear. The DNA end favors TRBJ2-1, so the J call may be wrong. The CDR3 has 13 residues. Germline V gene lookup returns CDR1 MDHEN and CDR2 SYDVKM. DNA of the CDR3: TGTGCCAGCAGCCCTTCCGTTTACAATGAGCAGTTCTTC. Encoded protein: CASSPSVYNEQFF.

This clonotype has more than one count but fewer than ten. The chain couples TRBV11-3 to TRBJ2-5; D not resolved. The CDR3 length is 16 residues. Germline V gene sequence: CDR1 SGHNT, CDR2 YENEEA. V gave up 3 bases and J gave up 2 bases, with 16 bases separating them. The CDR3 coding sequence is TGTGCCAGCAGCTTCTCCATGTCTCCGGCACAAGAGACCCAGTACTTC. Its translation is CASSFSMSPAQETQYF. Filled out from reference TRBV11-3 and TRBJ2-5, the complete variable domain reads EAGVVQSPRYKIIEKKQPVAFWCNPISGHNTLYWYLQNLGQGPELLIRYENEEAVDDSQLPKDRFSAERLKGVDSTLKIQPAELGDSAVYLCASSFSMSPAQETQYFGPGTRLLVL.

This clonotype was counted a single time. V is TRBV20-1 and J is TRBJ2-6; 12 nucleotides agree with TRBD1. The assigned J gene may be wrong: the sequence end matches TRBJ2-7 better. There are 15 residues in the CDR3. CDR1 and CDR2 (germline): DFQATT, SNEGSKA (reference sequence). In DNA, the CDR3 is TGCAGTGCTAGAGCCGGGACAGGGGGCGGGTACGAGCAGTACTTC. It codes for CSARAGTGGGYEQYF.

The chain uses TRBV7-9 and TRBJ1-2; 7 nucleotides match TRBD1. Germline CDR1 and CDR2: SEHNR and FQNEAQ (reference sequence). CDR3 length equals 15 residues. V was clipped by 2 bases and J by 8 bases; unmatched bases: 11. CDR3 residues: CASSLSARGVGGYTF. CDR3 nucleotides: TGTGCCAGCAGCTTAAGCGCCAGGGGGGTCGGCGGCTACACCTTC.

Comment on this clonotype: Just one base apart from a much larger clone, this may be a read error. The J gene is TRBJ1-1, the V gene TRBV2; D uncertain. V dropped 6 bases and J dropped 9 bases, with 14 bases sitting between them. Germline CDR1 and CDR2: SNHLY and FYNNEI. The CDR3 is 12 residues long. The CDR3 protein is CASSVHASKAFF. DNA of the CDR3: TGTGCCAGCAGCGTCCATGCCTCTAAAGCTTTCTTT.

Comment on this clonotype: Germline and junction disagree at one end, which may indicate a read error. V gene TRBV7-3 combines with J gene TRBJ2-5; TRBD1 aligns across 10 bases. This CDR3 region has 13 residues. Germline values: CDR1 SGHTA, CDR2 FQGTGA. In nucleotides, the CDR3 is TGTGCCAGCAGCTTAGACCGGGACAGGGGTGAGTTCTTC. As protein: CASSLDRDRGEFF. Combining the CDR3 with reference TRBV7-3 and TRBJ2-5 gives the whole variable domain GAGVSQTPSNKVTEKGKYVELRCDPISGHTALYWYRQSLGQGPEFLIYFQGTGAADDSGLPNDRFFAVRPEGSVSTLKIQRTERGDSAVYLCASSLDRDRGEFFGPGTRLLVL.

The chain joins TRBV28 to TRBJ2-3; 8 bases match TRBD1. Germline V gene sequence: CDR1 MDHEN, CDR2 SYDVKM. The CDR3 is made up of 16 amino acids. Trimming cost V 4 bases and J 0 bases; bases outside gene matches: 6. Here the CDR3 DNA reads TGTGCCAGCAGTTCTCCAGACAGGGGCAGCACAGATACGCAGTATTTT. Translating it yields CASSSPDRGSTDTQYF. Supplemented by reference TRBV28 and TRBJ2-3, the full variable domain reads DVKVTQSSRYLVKRTGEKVFLECVQDMDHENMFWYRQDPGLGLRLIYFSYDVKMKEKGDIPEGYSVSREKKERFSLILESASTNQTSMYLCASSSPDRGSTDTQYFGPGTRLTVL.

This clonotype was seen many times. J is TRBJ1-3 and V is TRBV28; D ambiguous. Germline values: CDR1 MDHEN, CDR2 SYDVKM. The CDR3 totals 13 residues. V was cut by 2 bases and J by 7 bases, with 9 bases left in between. The CDR3 region has the DNA TGTGCCAGCAGTTTACTAGACCCGAACACCATATATTTT. Protein sequence: CASSLLDPNTIYF.

This clonotype is categorized as medium-sized (0.01 to 0.1%). This chain uses TRBV7-9 with TRBJ2-2; no clear D gene. This CDR3 comprises 15 residues. The germline V and J ends were trimmed by 1 base and 0 bases, with 6 bases remaining between them. Germline-derived CDR1 and CDR2 are SEHNR and FQNEAQ (reference sequence). CDR3 bases: TGTGCCAGCAGCTTAGTACTACCGAACACCGGGGAGCTGTTTTTT. It translates to CASSLVLPNTGELFF.

DNA of the CDR3: TGTGCCAGCAGCTCCGGGACAGGGAGGTACGAGCAGTACTTC. It yields the protein CASSSGTGRYEQYF. The chain links TRBV7-2 to TRBJ2-1, with TRBD1 identical over 9 bases. The J call could be wrong; TRBJ2-7 is a better fit for the DNA end. Germline values: CDR1 SGHTA, CDR2 FQGNSA. The CDR3 loop spans 14 amino acids.

Concerning this clonotype itself: The conserved phenylalanine or tryptophan normally closing the CDR3 is absent here, so this likely arose from a read error. No DNA is shown, since the ends of the CDR3 on it are uncertain; the CDR3 is the one TCRdb lists. This chain connects TRBV7-2 to TRBJ2-3; the tabulated D call, TRBD1, remains unverified against the DNA. CDR1 is SGHTA and CDR2 is FQGNSA in the germline V gene. The CDR3 sequence runs 16 residues, both termini included. The CDR3 loop is CASSLGQGVNEQFFGP.

The chain is built from TRBV7-9 and TRBJ1-6, with TRBD1 matching over 9 bases. The trim removed 3 bases at V and 10 bases at J, leaving 7 bases unmatched. From germline, CDR1 is SEHNR and CDR2 FQNEAQ (reference sequence). CDR3 size: 15 residues. In DNA, the CDR3 is TGTGCCAGCAGCTTTTCCGGACAGGGGCGATCACCCCTCCACTTT. It translates to CASSFSGQGRSPLHF.

Of note for this clonotype: A clone one base away is much larger, so this may be a read error. V is TRBV28 and J is TRBJ2-4; 8 bases line up with TRBD1. Near its end, the DNA agrees better with TRBJ2-7, so the J call may be wrong. Germline CDR1 and CDR2: MDHEN and SYDVKM. The CDR3 consists of 14 residues. The CDR3 is CASGSQGATDEQYF. CDR3 bases: TGTGCCAGCGGAAGCCAGGGGGCGACGGACGAGCAGTACTTC.

The chain joins TRBV7-6 to TRBJ2-4, with D unclear. With the DNA end fitting TRBJ2-5 better, the J assignment may be wrong. Germline values: CDR1 SGHVS, CDR2 FNYEAQ. This CDR3 contains 14 residues. The CDR3 is CASSSLGVEETQYF. In nucleotides, the CDR3 is TGTGCCAGCAGCTCTCTGGGCGTGGAAGAGACCCAGTACTTC.

This clonotype was counted only a few times. The V and J genes are TRBV7-6 and TRBJ2-5; D ambiguous. The better agreement between TRBJ2-7 and the DNA end casts doubt on the J call. Germline V CDR1 and CDR2: SGHVS, FNYEAQ. There are 13 residues in the CDR3. The CDR3 DNA follows: TGTGCCAGCAGCTCTCAGGACTCCTACGAGCAGTACTTC. It codes for CASSSQDSYEQYF.

There are a few counts of this clonotype. Germline is not matched at one junction end, which may reflect a read error. This chain links TRBV10-3 with TRBJ2-3; no reliable D call. Germline CDR1 reads ENHRY; CDR2 reads SYGVKD. The CDR3 totals 13 residues. The CDR3 sequence: CAISEPCQETHYF. CDR3 nucleotides: TGTGCCATCAGTGAGCCCTGTCAAGAGACCCACTACTTC.

This chain connects TRBV7-2 to TRBJ2-1, with D hard to call. Trimming took 4 bases from V and 0 from J, leaving 4 bases between them. CDR1 is SGHTA, CDR2 FQGNSA, per germline. The CDR3 loop spans 13 amino acids. As DNA, the CDR3 is TGTGCCAGCAGCTCAGGCTCCTACAATGAGCAGTTCTTC. Protein: CASSSGSYNEQFF.

This clonotype was seen ten or more times. The chain is built from TRBV12-3 or TRBV12-4 and TRBJ2-2; no reliable D call. Trimming left V 6 bases short and J 6 bases short, with 17 bases between. The CDR3 runs to 15 residues. CDR3 sequence reads: CASRPALGDAGELFF. CDR3 DNA sequence: TGTGCCAGCAGACCAGCCCTAGGAGACGCCGGGGAGCTGTTTTTT.